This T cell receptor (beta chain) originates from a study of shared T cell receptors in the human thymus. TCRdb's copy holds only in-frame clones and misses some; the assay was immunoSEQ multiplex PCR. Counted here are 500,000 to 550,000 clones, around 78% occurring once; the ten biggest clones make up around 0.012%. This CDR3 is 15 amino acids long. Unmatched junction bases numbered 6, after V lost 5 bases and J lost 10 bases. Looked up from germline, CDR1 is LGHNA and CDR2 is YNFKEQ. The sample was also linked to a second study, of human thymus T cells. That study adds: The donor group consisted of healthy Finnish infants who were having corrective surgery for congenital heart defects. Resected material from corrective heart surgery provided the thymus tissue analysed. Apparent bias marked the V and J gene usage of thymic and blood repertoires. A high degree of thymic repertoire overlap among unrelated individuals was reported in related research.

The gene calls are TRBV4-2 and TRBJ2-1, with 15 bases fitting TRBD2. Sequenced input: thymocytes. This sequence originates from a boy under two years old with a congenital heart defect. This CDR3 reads CASSYGLAGGGEQFF. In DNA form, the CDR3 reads TGTGCCAGCAGCTACGGACTAGCGGGAGGGGGCGAGCAGTTCTTC.